This T cell receptor (beta chain) was sequenced for a study of T cells in Graves' hyperthyroidism and ophthalmopathy. The study's findings and limits: The authors' 13 V-J model separated ophthalmopathy from stable hyperthyroidism. Blood also showed most of the thyroid clonotypes that were expanded above 0.001.

Amplification of TCR beta CDR3 regions was performed using RNA transcripts as template. The TCR CDR3 was amplified in a first-round RT-PCR using the HTBI primer set. Via MiXCR, TCRdb re-called the multiplex PCR reads, giving one row per CDR3 protein. Of 40,000 to 60,000 distinct CDR3 sequences in the sample, roughly 51% were seen once. About this clonotype: Its antigen is not identified.

This CDR3 contains 10 residues. Per the germline V gene, CDR1 is DFQATT and CDR2 is SNEGSKA (reference sequence). Each diagnosis drew on symptoms, thyroxine, TRAb, thyroid ultrasound and orbital computed tomography findings. Sequencing input: peripheral blood or thyroid tissue (not recorded which). The chain combines TRBV20-1 with TRBJ2-5; TRBD1 or TRBD2 may be the D gene (5 bases each). The receptor's source is a man between 18 and 29 years old with Graves' hyperthyroidism. DNA for the CDR3: TGCACTAGGGACGGGGAGACCCAGTACTTC. This encodes CTRDGETQYF.